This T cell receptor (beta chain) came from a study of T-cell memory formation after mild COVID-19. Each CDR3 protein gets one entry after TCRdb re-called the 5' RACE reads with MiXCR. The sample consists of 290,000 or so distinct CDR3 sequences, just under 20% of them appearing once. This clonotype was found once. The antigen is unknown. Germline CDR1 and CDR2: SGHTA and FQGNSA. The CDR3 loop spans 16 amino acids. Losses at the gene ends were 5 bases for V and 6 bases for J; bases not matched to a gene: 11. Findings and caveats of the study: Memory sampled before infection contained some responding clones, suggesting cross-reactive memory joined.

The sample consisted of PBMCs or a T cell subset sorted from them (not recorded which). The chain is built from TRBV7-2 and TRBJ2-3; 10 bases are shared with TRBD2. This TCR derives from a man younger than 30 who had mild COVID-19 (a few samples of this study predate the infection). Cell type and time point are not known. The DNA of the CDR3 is TGTGCCAGCAGCGCCCGGGGTAGCGGGGGGATTGATACGCAGTATTTT. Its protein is CASSARGSGGIDTQYF.